This T cell receptor (beta chain) was obtained from a study of regulatory T cells in long-lasting Graves disease. Whole-study results and caveats: Persistent Graves' patients showed a TCR diversity that was lower than that of newly diagnosed ones.

The CDR3 runs 14 residues. Trimming cost V 8 bases and J 0 bases, with 13 bases left between them. Germline V gene lookup returns CDR1 KGHSH and CDR2 LQKENI. This clonotype appeared many times. What it binds is unknown. In building TCR beta libraries, iRepertoire HTBI primers were used together with Arm-PCR of CDR3 regions. TCRdb itself ran the multiplex PCR reads through MiXCR, one entry per CDR3 protein. Of about 440,000 distinct CDR3 sequences in the sample, 14% to 15% were seen once. Time point in this sample: newly diagnosed GD, antithyroid drugs for less than 3 months. RNA isolated from PBMCs was used to make the TCR library. With EDTA tubes as the receptacles, about 10 milliliters of peripheral blood were drawn. These records were also assigned to another study, of T cells in Graves' hyperthyroidism and ophthalmopathy. That paper notes: The primer set for the first-round RT-PCR of the TCR CDR3 was HTBI.

This chain joins TRBV18 and TRBJ1-1; perhaps TRBD1 as D (6 bases). The sequence was collected from a woman in her 30s with Graves disease. The material was peripheral blood mononuclear cells (PBMCs), obtained at new diagnosis, from a patient treated with antithyroid drugs. CDR3 region: CASTYDRMNTEAFF. CDR3 bases: TGTGCCAGCACTTACGACAGGATGAACACTGAAGCTTTCTTT.